This T cell receptor beta chain emerged from a study of patients and donors after allogeneic stem cell transplantation. TCRdb reprocessed the RT-PCR reads via MiXCR and lists one record per CDR3 protein. The repertoire holds some 880,000 distinct CDR3 sequences, roughly 18% seen once, with around 5.5% in the top ten. Germline lookup yields CDR1 SGHRS and CDR2 YFSETQ. The CDR3 is 19 residues long. The V gene end was trimmed by 4 bases and the J gene end by 2 bases; junction bases not matched to a gene: 16. Material for sequencing was blood, either unsorted or a sorted T cell fraction (not recorded which). The receptor's source is a human donor who was either an allogeneic HSCT recipient or a stem cell or donor lymphocyte infusion donor (not recorded which). It is not recorded whose cells these are; they may come from a transplant donor. This sequence joins TRBV5-1 and TRBJ2-1; TRBD2 aligns across 9 bases. The CDR3 loop is CASSPQPTSGLGTYNEQFF. Written as DNA, the CDR3 is TGCGCCAGCAGCCCCCAACCGACTAGCGGCTTGGGGACCTACAATGAGCAGTTCTTC.